This T cell receptor (beta chain) originates from a study of blood T cells in healthy people across ages. Primed by a sample-barcoded 5' primer and a J-beta primer mix, a second PCR proceeded for 7 to 11 cycles. TCRdb re-called the 5' RACE reads through MiXCR, storing one row per CDR3 protein. The repertoire has fewer than 2,000,000 distinct CDR3 sequences, roughly 32% of them found once; the top ten carry roughly 10%. There are 15 residues in the CDR3. Per the germline V gene, CDR1 is MNHEY and CDR2 is SMNVEV (reference sequence). V lost 2 bases and J 0 bases, leaving 8 bases between the germline ends.

This chain connects TRBV27 to TRBJ2-1, with D possibly matching TRBD1 (5 bases). Material for sequencing was blood. The clonotype was recovered from a woman aged 25 to 39 in good health. This CDR3 reads CASSLRTPSYNEQFF. The CDR3 DNA sequence: TGTGCCAGCAGTTTACGGACACCCTCCTACAATGAGCAGTTCTTC.